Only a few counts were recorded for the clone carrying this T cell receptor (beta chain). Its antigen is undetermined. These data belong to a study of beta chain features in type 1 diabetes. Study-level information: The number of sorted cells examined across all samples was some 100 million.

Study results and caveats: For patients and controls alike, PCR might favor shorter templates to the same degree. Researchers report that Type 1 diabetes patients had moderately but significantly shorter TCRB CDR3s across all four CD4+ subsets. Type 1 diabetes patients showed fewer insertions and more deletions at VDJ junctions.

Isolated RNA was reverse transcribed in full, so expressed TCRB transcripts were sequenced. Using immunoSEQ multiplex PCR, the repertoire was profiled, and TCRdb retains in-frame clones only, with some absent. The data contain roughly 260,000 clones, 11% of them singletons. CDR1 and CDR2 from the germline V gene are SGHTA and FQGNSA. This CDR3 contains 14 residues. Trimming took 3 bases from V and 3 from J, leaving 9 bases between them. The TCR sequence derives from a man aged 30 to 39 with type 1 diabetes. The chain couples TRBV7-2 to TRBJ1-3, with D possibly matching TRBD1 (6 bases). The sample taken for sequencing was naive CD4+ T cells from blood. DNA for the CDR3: TGTGCCAGCAGCTTGCGACAGGTTGGAAACACCATATATTTT. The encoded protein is CASSLRQVGNTIYF.